Listed here is a single T cell receptor (beta chain). Per the original methods: Estimated nucleated cell counts came from reference gene primer amplification. Profiling relied on immunoSEQ multiplex PCR, and the TCRdb table lists in-frame clones only, not all of them. D and trimming come from the DNA, and the V and J calls and clone size come from that table. In the table there are about 260,000 clones, about 86% of which are singletons. The CDR3 totals 13 residues. V was trimmed by 4 bases and J by 9 bases, leaving 14 bases between them. The germline V gene has CDR1 SNHLY and CDR2 FYNNEI. This sample is drawn from a study of blood T cell repertoires in COVID-19. Whole-study context: Sites in the United States, Italy and Spain provided acute and convalescent COVID-19 samples. In each case, the material was cDNA or gDNA derived from T cells, B-cell-depleted T cells, or PBMCs.

The V call is TRBV2, the J call TRBJ2-3, with a possible D match to TRBD2 (5 bases). The specimen sequenced was peripheral blood. This clonotype originated in a man under 40 with active or convalescent COVID-19. CDR3 loop: CASSAEPGGTQYF. The CDR3 DNA reads as TGTGCCAGCAGTGCTGAACCCGGCGGGACGCAGTATTTT.